One and the same sample provided the 24 T cell receptor beta chains below, sequenced in a study of blood T cells in healthy people across ages (dated by TCRdb to between 2014 and 2016). The receptor library was made with 5' RACE. The data were produced on an Illumina HiSeq 2500. A second PCR of 7 to 11 cycles was performed with a sample-barcoded 5' primer and a J-beta primer mix. TCRdb ran its own pipeline on the public reads, namely fastp trimming at Q25 and MiXCR clone calling, and kept in-frame beta chains. A single entry per CDR3 protein holds the most common genes and DNA from its merged rows. The sample has 600,000 to 650,000 distinct CDR3 sequences on record, roughly 58% of them singletons. The ten largest make up approximately 37% of the sample. Sample: blood. These receptors all stem from a man aged 55 to 69 in good health.

V and J are TRBV2 and TRBJ2-2; TRBD2 matches 7 bases. The CDR3 sequence is 15 residues long. V shed 1 base, J shed 4 bases, and the junction held 3 bases outside the gene matches. Germline V gene data show CDR1 as SNHLY and CDR2 as FYNNEI. CDR3 protein: CASSEGDYFTGELFF. The CDR3 DNA reads as TGTGCCAGCAGTGAAGGGGACTACTTCACCGGGGAGCTGTTTTTT.

This sequence joins TRBV18 and TRBJ2-7; TRBD2 matches at 10 bases. This CDR3 has 16 amino acids. The J segment lost 0 bases and the V segment lost 4 bases, leaving 6 bases of the junction unmatched. CDR1 is KGHSH and CDR2 is LQKENI in the germline V gene. CDR3 DNA sequence: TGTGCCAGCTCACAGGGACTAGCGACCATCTCCTACGAGCAGTACTTC. Translated: CASSQGLATISYEQYF.

J is TRBJ2-3 and V is TRBV11-2; D is tentatively TRBD1 or TRBD2 (6 bases each). The germline V gene encodes CDR1 SGHAT and CDR2 FQNNGV. V was cut by 3 bases and J by 0 bases, with 10 bases left in between. The CDR3 contains 15 residues. CDR3 coding DNA: TGTGCCAGCAGCTTCCGGGGGCAAAGCACAGATACGCAGTATTTT. This gives the protein CASSFRGQSTDTQYF. The complete variable domain, with remaining parts taken from reference TRBV11-2 and TRBJ2-3, reads EAGVAQSPRYKIIEKRQSVAFWCNPISGHATLYWYQQILGQGPKLLIQFQNNGVVDDSQLPKDRFSAERLKGVDSTLKIQPAKLEDSAVYLCASSFRGQSTDTQYFGPGTRLTVL.

The chain couples TRBV6-4 to TRBJ2-1; 10 bases are shared with TRBD2. This CDR3 has 16 amino acids. V lost 4 bases to trimming and J lost 2 bases; unmatched junction nucleotides: 5. Germline CDR1 and CDR2: MRHNA and SNTAGT. In DNA form, the CDR3 reads TGTGCCAGCAGTGTTATAGCGGGGGGTGCCTACAATGAGCAGTTCTTC. As protein: CASSVIAGGAYNEQFF.

Worth noting for this clonotype: Since a much larger clone is just one base distant, this may be a read error. This chain links TRBV3-1 with TRBJ2-1, with 9 bases fitting TRBD2. CDR3 length: 14 residues. Germline CDR1 reads LGHDT; CDR2 reads YNNKEL (reference sequence). The chain's CDR3 is CASSLAGDYNGQFF. DNA for the CDR3: TGTGCCAGCAGCTTAGCGGGGGACTATAATGGGCAGTTCTTC.

V usage is TRBV20-1 and J usage is TRBJ2-1; D may be TRBD2 (5 bases). The CDR3 is made up of 16 amino acids. CDR1 is DFQATT and CDR2 is SNEGSKA in the germline V gene (reference sequence). V dropped 3 bases and J dropped 0 bases, with 15 bases sitting between them. The CDR3 DNA sequence: TGCAGTGCTAGGGAACTAGACCCTAGCTCCTACAATGAGCAGTTCTTC. It encodes CSARELDPSSYNEQFF.

The chain links TRBV20-1 to TRBJ1-4, with D unclear. Germline CDR1 reads DFQATT; CDR2 reads SNEGSKA (reference sequence). Trimming took 5 bases from V and 3 from J, leaving 10 bases between them. The CDR3 contains 13 residues. In nucleotides, the CDR3 is TGCAGTGCTCCCGACGGACCTAATGAAAAACTGTTTTTT. Amino acids: CSAPDGPNEKLFF.

This chain uses TRBV12-3 or TRBV12-4 with TRBJ2-1; TRBD1 aligns across 11 bases. The CDR3 spans 15 residues. Trimming at V came to 6 bases and at J to 5 bases, leaving 6 bases not matched to a gene. The CDR3: CASRPDRGRNNEQFF. The CDR3 DNA is TGTGCCAGCAGGCCGGACAGGGGGCGCAACAATGAGCAGTTCTTC.

This rearrangement joins TRBV6-1 to TRBJ2-1, with no clear D. Germline CDR1 MNHNS, CDR2 SASEGT. Between the trimmed V and J ends, which lost 7 bases and 4 bases, there was a span of 8 bases. The CDR3 sequence is 12 residues long. The CDR3 nucleotides are TGTGCCAGCATGGCAGCGTACAATGAGCAGTTCTTC. Protein sequence: CASMAAYNEQFF.

A few counts support this clonotype. V and J are TRBV7-2 and TRBJ1-2; D remains ambiguous. Germline V gene sequence: CDR1 SGHTA, CDR2 FQGNSA. This CDR3 is 15 amino acids long. V was clipped by 2 bases and J by 3 bases, with 13 bases between them. CDR3 nucleotide sequence: TGTGCCAGCAGCTTAAGGAGAAGGCTTCACTATGGCTACACCTTC. Translating it yields CASSLRRRLHYGYTF.

Worth noting for this clonotype: At one of its ends the junction is not consistent with the germline gene, which may arise from a read error. The genes are TRBV20-1 and TRBJ2-1; D unclear. Germline assignment: CDR1 DFQATT and CDR2 SNEGSKA (reference sequence). The CDR3 is made up of 11 amino acids. This CDR3 is CSASEYSEQFF. CDR3 nucleotides: TGCAGTGCTAGTGAGTACAGTGAGCAGTTCTTC.

The chain is built from TRBV29-1 and TRBJ2-5; possible D gene TRBD1, 5 bases. V was pared by 5 bases and J by 3 bases, with 19 bases between. Germline V gene data show CDR1 as SQVTM and CDR2 as ANQGSEA. The CDR3 has 15 amino acids. The CDR3 coding sequence is TGCAGCGTTATCTTTCAATCTGGGGCGGAAGAGACCCAGTACTTC. Translating it yields CSVIFQSGAEETQYF.

This clonotype was observed a handful of times. V and J are TRBV15 and TRBJ1-2; no reliable D call. Germline-derived CDR1 and CDR2 are LNHNV and YYDKDF (reference sequence). Trimming removed 0 bases at V and 5 bases at J, with 13 bases between. The CDR3 runs 15 residues. CDR3 nucleotide sequence: TGTGCCACCAGCAGAGAGCGTGGTGTAGGGTATGGCTACACCTTC. It codes for CATSRERGVGYGYTF. The variable domain in full, completed from reference TRBV15 and TRBJ1-2, reads DAMVIQNPRYQVTQFGKPVTLSCSQTLNHNVMYWYQQKSSQAPKLLFHYYDKDFNNEADTPDNFQSRRPNTSFCFLDIRSPGLGDTAMYLCATSRERGVGYGYTFGSGTRLTVV.

The chain employs TRBV5-1 and TRBJ1-5, with D possibly matching TRBD1 (6 bases). This CDR3 is built from 13 residues. The germline V and J ends were trimmed by 4 bases and 9 bases, with 14 bases remaining between them. CDR1 and CDR2 from the germline V gene are SGHRS and YFSETQ. CDR3 residues: CASSPTGLGPQHF. The CDR3 bases are TGCGCCAGCAGCCCGACAGGCTTGGGGCCCCAGCATTTT.

This clonotype has only a few counts. The gene calls are TRBV20-1 and TRBJ2-3; D not certain. V lost 3 bases and J 2 bases, leaving 6 bases between the germline ends. This CDR3 comprises 12 residues. From germline, CDR1 is DFQATT and CDR2 SNEGSKA (reference sequence). CDR3 DNA: TGCAGTGCTAGGTACTACACAGATACGCAGTATTTT. Translated: CSARYYTDTQYF.

This rearrangement joins TRBV3-1 to TRBJ1-6; no clear D gene. V lost 4 bases to trimming and J lost 4 bases, with 8 bases between them. In germline, CDR1 is LGHDT, CDR2 YNNKEL (reference sequence). The CDR3 sequence is 14 residues long. CDR3 in amino acids: CASSLQAYNSPLHF. In DNA form, the CDR3 reads TGTGCCAGCAGCCTGCAGGCGTATAATTCACCCCTCCACTTT.

The chain is built from TRBV24-1 and TRBJ2-2; 8 nucleotides agree with TRBD1. CDR3 length equals 16 residues. Germline lookup yields CDR1 KGHDR and CDR2 SFDVKD. V dropped 5 bases and J dropped 4; count of bases not matched to a gene: 8. The CDR3 DNA is TGTGCCACCAGTGCCGCAGGGGGCGCGGGCACCGGGGAGCTGTTTTTT. It yields the protein CATSAAGGAGTGELFF.

This clonotype was seen only a few times. This chain joins TRBV28 and TRBJ2-1; D perhaps matches TRBD2 (5 bases). The CDR3 totals 15 residues. Germline V gene data show CDR1 as MDHEN and CDR2 as SYDVKM. The V gene lost 2 bases and the J gene lost 6 bases, with 14 bases spanning the gap. The CDR3, as DNA: TGTGCCAGCAGTTTACTGTCCTCGGGATCCAATGAGCAGTTCTTC. Amino acids: CASSLLSSGSNEQFF.

There are many counts of this clonotype. J is TRBJ2-7 and V is TRBV5-1, with 7 bases aligning to TRBD1. Germline CDR1 and CDR2: SGHRS and YFSETQ. This CDR3 is built from 14 residues. Trimming removed 4 bases from V and 0 bases from J; junction bases left unmatched: 4. CDR3 DNA: TGCGCCAGCAGCCTACAGGGGAGCTCCTACGAGCAGTACTTC. It encodes CASSLQGSSYEQYF.

The chain links TRBV5-1 to TRBJ2-3, with D possibly TRBD1 on 5 matching bases. CDR3 length: 13 amino acids. Germline loops: CDR1 SGHRS, CDR2 YFSETQ. V was shortened by 4 bases and J by 3 bases, with 9 bases between the two germline ends. The CDR3 here is CASSIAGTDTQYF. The CDR3 nucleotides read TGCGCCAGCAGCATCGCAGGGACAGATACGCAGTATTTT.

In this sample, this clonotype turned up many times. J is TRBJ2-5 and V is TRBV18, with 8 bases fitting TRBD1. The CDR3 has 15 residues. The ends lost 3 bases at V and 5 bases at J; junction bases unmatched: 8. Germline assignment: CDR1 KGHSH and CDR2 LQKENI. CDR3 sequence reads: CASSPRRTGSETQYF. The CDR3 DNA follows: TGTGCCAGCTCACCTAGAAGGACAGGGAGTGAGACCCAGTACTTC.

This chain links TRBV12-3 or TRBV12-4 with TRBJ2-5; no reliable D call. This CDR3 has 11 residues. Trimming stripped 7 bases from V and 5 bases from J, with 8 bases between. The CDR3 sequence is CASTTGETQYF. The CDR3 coding sequence is TGTGCCAGCACCACCGGGGAGACCCAGTACTTC.

The rearrangement uses TRBV5-1 and TRBJ2-3; 7 bases fit TRBD2. Germline V CDR1 and CDR2: SGHRS, YFSETQ. The CDR3 loop spans 15 amino acids. V lost 0 bases to trimming and J lost 7 bases; unmatched junction nucleotides: 8. CDR3 sequence (DNA): TGCGCCAGCAGCTTGGAGGGCAGCGGGGTGAATACGCAGTATTTT. It encodes CASSLEGSGVNTQYF.

This clonotype appeared a single time. Relative to the germline gene, one junction end is altered; a read error may explain this. The chain recombines TRBV6-6 with TRBJ2-7; perhaps TRBD2 as D (5 bases). The germline CDR1 and CDR2 sequences are MNHNY and SVGAGI (reference sequence). This CDR3 spans 12 amino acids. The CDR3 DNA is TGTGCCGGCAGGACTTTGGGCTACGAGCAGTACTTC. Translating gives CAGRTLGYEQYF.